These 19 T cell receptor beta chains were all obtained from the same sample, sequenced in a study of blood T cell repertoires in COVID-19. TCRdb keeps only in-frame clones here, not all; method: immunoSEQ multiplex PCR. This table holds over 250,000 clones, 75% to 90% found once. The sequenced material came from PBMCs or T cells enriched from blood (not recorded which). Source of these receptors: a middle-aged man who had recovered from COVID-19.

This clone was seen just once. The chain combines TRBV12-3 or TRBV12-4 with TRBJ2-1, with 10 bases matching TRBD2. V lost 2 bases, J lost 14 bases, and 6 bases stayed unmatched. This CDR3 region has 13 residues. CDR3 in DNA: TGTGCCAGCAGTTTACCTGCCGGACTAGCGGAGTTCTTC. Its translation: CASSLPAGLAEFF.

CDR3 DNA sequence: TGTGCCAGCAGCGCGGGGGACAGGGGGTTTGGCTACACCTTC. Translated, it gives CASSAGDRGFGYTF. J is TRBJ1-2 and V is TRBV25-1, with 11 bases lining up with TRBD1. CDR1 MGHDK and CDR2 SYGVNS come from the germline V gene. The CDR3 sequence is 14 residues long. V shed 6 bases, J shed 7 bases, and the junction held 7 bases outside the gene matches.

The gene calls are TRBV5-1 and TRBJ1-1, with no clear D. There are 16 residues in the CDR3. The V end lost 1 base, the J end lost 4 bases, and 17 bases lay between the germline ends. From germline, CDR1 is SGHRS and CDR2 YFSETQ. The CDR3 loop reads CASSLQLAGGPTEAFF. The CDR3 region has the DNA TGCGCCAGCAGCTTGCAGTTGGCAGGAGGTCCCACTGAAGCTTTCTTT.

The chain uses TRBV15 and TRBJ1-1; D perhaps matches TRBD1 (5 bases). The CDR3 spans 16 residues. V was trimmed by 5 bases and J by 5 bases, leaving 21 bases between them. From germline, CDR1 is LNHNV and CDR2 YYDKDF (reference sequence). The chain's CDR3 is CATSGARMGGGTEAFF. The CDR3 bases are TGTGCCACCAGCGGGGCCCGGATGGGGGGAGGGACTGAAGCTTTCTTT.

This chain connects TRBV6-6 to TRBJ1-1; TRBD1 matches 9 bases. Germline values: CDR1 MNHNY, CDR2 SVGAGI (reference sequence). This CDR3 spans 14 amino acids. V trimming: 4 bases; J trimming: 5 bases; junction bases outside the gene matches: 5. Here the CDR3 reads CASSWDRVGTEAFF. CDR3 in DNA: TGTGCCAGCAGTTGGGACAGGGTGGGTACTGAAGCTTTCTTT.

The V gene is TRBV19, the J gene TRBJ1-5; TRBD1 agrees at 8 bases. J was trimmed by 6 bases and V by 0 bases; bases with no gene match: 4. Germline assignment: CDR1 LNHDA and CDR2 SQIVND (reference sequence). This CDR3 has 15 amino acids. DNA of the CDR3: TGTGCCAGTAGTATAGATTATGGACAGGGTCAGCCCCAGCATTTT. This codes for CASSIDYGQGQPQHF.

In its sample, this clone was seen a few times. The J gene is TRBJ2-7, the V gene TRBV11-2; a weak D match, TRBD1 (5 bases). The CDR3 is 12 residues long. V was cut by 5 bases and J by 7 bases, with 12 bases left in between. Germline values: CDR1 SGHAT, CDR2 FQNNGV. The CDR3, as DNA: TGTGCCAGCAGCCTCGGAAGACAGGAGCAGTACTTC. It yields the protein CASSLGRQEQYF.

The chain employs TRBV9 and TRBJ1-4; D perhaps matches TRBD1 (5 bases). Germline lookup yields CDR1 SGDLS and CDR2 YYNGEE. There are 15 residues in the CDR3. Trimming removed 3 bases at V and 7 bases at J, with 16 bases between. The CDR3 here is CASSDVLGGSEKLFF. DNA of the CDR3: TGTGCCAGCAGCGATGTTCTGGGGGGGAGTGAAAAACTGTTTTTT.

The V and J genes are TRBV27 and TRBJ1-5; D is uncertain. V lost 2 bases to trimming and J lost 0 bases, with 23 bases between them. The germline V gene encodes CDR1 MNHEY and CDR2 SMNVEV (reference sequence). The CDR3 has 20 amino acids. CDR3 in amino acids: CASSLKAPGWRTYSNQPQHF. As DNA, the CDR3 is TGTGCCAGCAGTTTAAAAGCCCCGGGTTGGAGAACTTATAGCAATCAGCCCCAGCATTTT.

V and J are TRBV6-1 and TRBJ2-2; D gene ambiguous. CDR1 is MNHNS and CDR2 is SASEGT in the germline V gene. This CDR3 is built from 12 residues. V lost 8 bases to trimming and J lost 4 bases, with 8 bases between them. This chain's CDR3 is CASVRGTGELFF. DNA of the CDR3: TGTGCCAGCGTACGAGGCACCGGGGAGCTGTTTTTT.

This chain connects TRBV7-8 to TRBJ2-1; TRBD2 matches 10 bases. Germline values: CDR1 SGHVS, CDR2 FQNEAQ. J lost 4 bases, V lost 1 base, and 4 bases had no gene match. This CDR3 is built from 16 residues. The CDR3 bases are TGTGCCAGCAGCTTAGAAACTAGCGGGATATACAATGAGCAGTTCTTC. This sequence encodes CASSLETSGIYNEQFF.

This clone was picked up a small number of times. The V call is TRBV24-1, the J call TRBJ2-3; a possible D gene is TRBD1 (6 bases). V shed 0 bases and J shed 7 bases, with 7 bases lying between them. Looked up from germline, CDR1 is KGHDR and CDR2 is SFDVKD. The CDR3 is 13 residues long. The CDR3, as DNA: TGTGCCACCAGTGATTTGGGGGACAATACGCAGTATTTT. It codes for CATSDLGDNTQYF.

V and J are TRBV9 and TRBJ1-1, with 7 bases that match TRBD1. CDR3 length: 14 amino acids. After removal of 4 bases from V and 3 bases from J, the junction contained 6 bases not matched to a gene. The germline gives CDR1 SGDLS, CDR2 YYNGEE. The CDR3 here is CASSQTGDDTEAFF. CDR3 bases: TGTGCCAGCAGCCAAACAGGGGATGACACTGAAGCTTTCTTT.

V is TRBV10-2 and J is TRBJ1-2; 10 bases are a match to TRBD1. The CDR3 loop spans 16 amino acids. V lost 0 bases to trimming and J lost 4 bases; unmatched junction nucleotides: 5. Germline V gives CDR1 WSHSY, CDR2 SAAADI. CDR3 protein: CASSESLTGGAYGYTF. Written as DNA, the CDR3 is TGCGCCAGCAGTGAGTCCTTGACAGGGGGCGCCTATGGCTACACCTTC.

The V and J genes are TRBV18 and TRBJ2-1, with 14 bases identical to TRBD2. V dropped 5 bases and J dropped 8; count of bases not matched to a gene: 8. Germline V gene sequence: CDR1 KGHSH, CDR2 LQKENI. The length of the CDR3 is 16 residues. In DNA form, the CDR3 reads TGTGCCAGCTCATCCACGACTAGCGGGGGGGCCTATGAGCAGTTCTTC. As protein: CASSSTTSGGAYEQFF.

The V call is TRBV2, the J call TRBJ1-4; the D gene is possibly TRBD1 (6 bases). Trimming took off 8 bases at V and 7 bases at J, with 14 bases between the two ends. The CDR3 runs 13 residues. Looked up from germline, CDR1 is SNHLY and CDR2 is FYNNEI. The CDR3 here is CASVQGMGEKLFF. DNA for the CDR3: TGTGCCAGCGTACAGGGTATGGGTGAAAAACTGTTTTTT.

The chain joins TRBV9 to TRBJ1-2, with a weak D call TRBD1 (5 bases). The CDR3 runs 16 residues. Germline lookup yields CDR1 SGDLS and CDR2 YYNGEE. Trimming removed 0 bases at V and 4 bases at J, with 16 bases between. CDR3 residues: CASSVATGSLSYGYTF. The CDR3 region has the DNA TGTGCCAGCAGCGTAGCTACAGGCTCCCTCAGCTATGGCTACACCTTC.

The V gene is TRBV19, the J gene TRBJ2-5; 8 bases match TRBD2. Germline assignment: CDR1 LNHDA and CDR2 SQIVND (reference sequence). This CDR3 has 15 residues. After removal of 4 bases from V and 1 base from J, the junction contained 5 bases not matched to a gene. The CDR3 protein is CASSRVLAAQETQYF. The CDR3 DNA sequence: TGTGCCAGTAGTAGGGTACTAGCGGCCCAAGAGACCCAGTACTTC.

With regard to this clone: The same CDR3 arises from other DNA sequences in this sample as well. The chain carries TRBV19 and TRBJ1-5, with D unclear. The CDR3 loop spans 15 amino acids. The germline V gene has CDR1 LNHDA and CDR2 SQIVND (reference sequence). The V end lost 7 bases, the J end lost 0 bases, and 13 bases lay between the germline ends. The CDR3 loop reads CASTTREYSNQPQHF. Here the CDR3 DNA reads TGTGCCAGTACTACACGGGAATATAGCAATCAGCCCCAGCATTTT.